This TCR beta chain appears in the sequencing data of a study of T-cell reconstitution after alpha-beta-depleted transplantation in children. Study-wide findings and caveats: Newly made T cells mostly supplied T-cell counts and diversity one year after transplant.

In regard to this clonotype: The antigen is unknown.

Preparation of the TCRbeta library used unique molecular identifiers. TCRdb fed the PCR reads into MiXCR, producing one record per CDR3 protein. The repertoire includes fewer than 700,000 distinct CDR3 sequences, 13% of them detected once, and about 2% sits in the top ten. CDR3 length equals 18 residues. Germline CDR1 and CDR2: DFQATT and SNEGSKA (reference sequence). V was cut by 6 bases and J by 0 bases, with 24 bases left in between. The chain is built from TRBV20-1 and TRBJ2-4, with D possibly matching TRBD1 (6 bases). This specimen was PBMCs, mostly from graft donor cells, taken 360 days after TCRalphabeta/CD19-depleted stem cell transplant. This TCR came from a male patient between 10 and 17 years old who had a stem cell transplant for acute myeloid leukemia, so the T cells may come from the graft donor. The CDR3 loop reads CSAIDPIRGKLAKNIQYF. The CDR3 nucleotides are TGCAGTGCGATAGACCCCATCAGGGGCAAGCTAGCCAAAAACATTCAGTACTTC.